This T cell receptor (beta chain) was profiled in a study of T cells in Graves' hyperthyroidism and ophthalmopathy (dated by TCRdb to between 2018 and 2020). For context, the study as a whole: Peripheral blood samples were taken at initial diagnosis, before any treatment was given. TCR V-J signatures able to tell the groups apart were searched for in a discovery cohort of around 95 patients, of whom roughly 42 had Graves' ophthalmopathy and around 57 had stable Graves' hyperthyroidism. Prospective prediction of ophthalmopathy was tested in an independent validation cohort of approximately 19 hyperthyroidism patients and 15 to 17 patients who later progressed to ophthalmopathy. The approximately 90 discovery patients were divided at random into training and test sets in a 7:3 ratio. In about 6 Graves' hyperthyroidism patients, the study also compared T-cell repertoires from thyroid tissue with T-cell repertoires from blood. Once sampling was done, hyperthyroidism patients were given methimazole at a starting dose of 30 mg daily, whereas ophthalmopathy patients were given high-dose intravenous methylprednisolone. TCR Vbeta CDR3 sequencing of approximately 140 peripheral blood samples (over 40 ophthalmopathy, 75 hyperthyroidism and roughly 17 progressor patients) is reported in the paper. General conclusions and limits of the study: Most expanded thyroid clonotypes (frequency above 0.001) were also detected in blood, a finding suggesting that blood repertoires may reflect thyroid immune responses. During validation, the model predicted progression to ophthalmopathy a median of roughly 7.1 months ahead of onset, with almost 71% sensitivity and 72.22% specificity. Sample size was not statistically predetermined, and blinding of investigators to group allocation was not performed. Ophthalmopathy was separated from stable hyperthyroidism by a 13 V-J signature model, with roughly 88% sensitivity and 81% to 82% specificity obtained in cross-validation and 80%/75% obtained in testing.

This clonotype was picked up many times. There is no known antigen for this receptor. Within one base of it there is no much larger clone, and no base qualities were kept. V lost 2 bases and J lost 8 bases; the stretch between them is 16 bases long. CDR1 is given as SGDLS and CDR2 as YYNGEE, both from the germline V gene. The CDR3 holds 14 amino acids from the cysteine to the phenylalanine. Only the CDR3 region is kept as DNA, spanning 42 bases read in frame from base 1. The TCR beta CDR3 regions were amplified from the RNA transcripts. A first-round RT-PCR of the TCR CDR3 used the HTBI primer set with the Qiagen OneStep RT-PCR kit. A second multiplex PCR round built the libraries, followed by size selection and purification. Libraries were sequenced paired-end with 100 bp reads on an Illumina HiSeq2000. The source study handled its data this way. Raw data were processed with SOAPnuke, discarding reads with adapters, uncalled bases, mean Phred below 15, or no exact constant-primer or identifier match. High-quality paired reads were merged with COPE v1.2.5, and unique nucleotide sequences were defined as clonotypes. MiTCR v1.1 was used to align clonotypes to the IMGT TRBV, TRBD and TRBJ reference segments. The analysis was restricted to V-J combinations with a frequency above 0.0001, which together covered roughly 99% of the repertoires. A TCS score was defined as the ratio between F50 (clonal expansion) and ExV (chaos), using BLOSUM62-based TCRdist between CDR3 peptides within each V-J. Welch's t-statistics and random forest reduced 514 V-J features to around 14, which were used in a naive Bayes classifier (R e1071). TCRdb reanalyzed the raw reads on its own, using fastp at Q25 for trimming and MiXCR for clone calling, and kept in-frame beta chains. Under each unique CDR3 protein, matching rows form one entry showing the most common genes and DNA. None of the V and J calls come from the authors' own analysis; TCRdb made them. In this sample the table shows around 290,000 distinct CDR3 sequences, roughly 15% of which occur a single time. Around 8% of the sample is held by the ten biggest clonotypes.

Stable Graves' hyperthyroidism was defined as no progression to ophthalmopathy during 18 months of follow-up. Hyperthyroidism patients were newly diagnosed, with disease duration under 2 months, and aged 18 to 65 years. Any patient with an uncontrolled infection, another autoimmune disease, pregnancy or lactation was excluded. Diagnoses were based on clinical symptoms, serum thyroxine and TRAb, thyroid ultrasound and orbital computed tomography. PBMCs were separated from 7.5 to 10 ml of fresh peripheral blood using Ficoll-Paque density gradient centrifugation. Trizol reagent was used to extract total RNA, and RNA quality was then checked on an Agilent 2100 Bioanalyzer.

Sequencing used blood. The chain is made from TRBV9 and TRBJ1-1; the D gene is possibly TRBD1, with 6 bases matching. The sequence came from a woman between 40 and 55 years old with Graves' hyperthyroidism. The CDR3 corresponds to CASSVDGQSPEAFF. Read as DNA, the sequence is TGTGCCAGCAGCGTCGATGGACAGAGCCCCGAAGCTTTCTTT.